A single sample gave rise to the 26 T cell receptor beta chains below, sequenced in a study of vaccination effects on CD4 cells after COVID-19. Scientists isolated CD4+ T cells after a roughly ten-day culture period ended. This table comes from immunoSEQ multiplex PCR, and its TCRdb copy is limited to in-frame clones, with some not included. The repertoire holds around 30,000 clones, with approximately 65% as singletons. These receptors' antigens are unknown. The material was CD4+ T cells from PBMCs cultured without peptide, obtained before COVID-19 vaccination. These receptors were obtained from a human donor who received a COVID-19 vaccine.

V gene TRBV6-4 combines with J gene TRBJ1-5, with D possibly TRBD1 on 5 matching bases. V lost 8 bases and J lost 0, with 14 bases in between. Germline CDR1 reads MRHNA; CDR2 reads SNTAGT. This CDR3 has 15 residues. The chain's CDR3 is CASPRTSYSNQPQHF. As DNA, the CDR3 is TGTGCCAGCCCCAGGACATCATATAGCAATCAGCCCCAGCATTTT.

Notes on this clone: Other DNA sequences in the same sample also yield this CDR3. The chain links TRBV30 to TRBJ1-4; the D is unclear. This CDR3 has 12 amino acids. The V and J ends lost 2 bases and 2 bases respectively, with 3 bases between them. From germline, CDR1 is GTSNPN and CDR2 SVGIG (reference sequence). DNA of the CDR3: TGTGCCTGGAGTTTCACTAATGAAAAACTGTTTTTT. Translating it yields CAWSFTNEKLFF. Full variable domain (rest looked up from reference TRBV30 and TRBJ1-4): SQTIHQWPATLVQPVGSPLSLECTVEGTSNPNLYWYRQAAGRGLQLLFYSVGIGQISSEVPQNLSASRPQDRQFILSSKKLLLSDSGFYLCAWSFTNEKLFFGSGTQLSVL.

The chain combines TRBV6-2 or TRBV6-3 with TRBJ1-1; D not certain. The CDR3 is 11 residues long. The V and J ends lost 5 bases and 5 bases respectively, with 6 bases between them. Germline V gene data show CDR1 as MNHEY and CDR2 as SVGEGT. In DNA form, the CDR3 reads TGTGCCAGCAGTATGGGAACTGAAGCTTTCTTT. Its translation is CASSMGTEAFF.

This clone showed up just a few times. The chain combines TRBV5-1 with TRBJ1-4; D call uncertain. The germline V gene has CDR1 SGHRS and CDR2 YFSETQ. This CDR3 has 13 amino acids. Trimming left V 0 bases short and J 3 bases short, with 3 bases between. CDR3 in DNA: TGCGCCAGCAGCTTGGTGGCTAATGAAAAACTGTTTTTT. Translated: CASSLVANEKLFF.

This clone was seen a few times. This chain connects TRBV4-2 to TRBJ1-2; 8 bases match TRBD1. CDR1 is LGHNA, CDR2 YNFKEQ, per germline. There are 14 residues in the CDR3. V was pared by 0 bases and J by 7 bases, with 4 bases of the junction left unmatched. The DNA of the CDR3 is TGTGCCAGCAGCCAAGAGCCCAGGGGGCTTGGCTACACCTTC. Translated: CASSQEPRGLGYTF.

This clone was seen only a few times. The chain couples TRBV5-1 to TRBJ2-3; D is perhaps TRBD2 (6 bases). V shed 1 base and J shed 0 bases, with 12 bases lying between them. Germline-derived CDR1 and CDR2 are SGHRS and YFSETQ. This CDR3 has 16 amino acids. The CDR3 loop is CASSLSGTSSTDTQYF. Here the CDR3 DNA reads TGCGCCAGCAGCTTGTCCGGGACTTCTAGCACAGATACGCAGTATTTT.

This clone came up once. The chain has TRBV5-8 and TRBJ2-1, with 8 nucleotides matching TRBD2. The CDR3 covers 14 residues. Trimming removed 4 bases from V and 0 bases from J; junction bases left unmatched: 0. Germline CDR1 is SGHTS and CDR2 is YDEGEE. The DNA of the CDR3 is TGTGCCAGCAGCCGGGGGGGCTCCTACAATGAGCAGTTCTTC. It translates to CASSRGGSYNEQFF.

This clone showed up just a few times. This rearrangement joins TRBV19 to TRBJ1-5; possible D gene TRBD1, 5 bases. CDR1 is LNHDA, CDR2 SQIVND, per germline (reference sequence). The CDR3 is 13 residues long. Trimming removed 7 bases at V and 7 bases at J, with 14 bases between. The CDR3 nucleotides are TGTGCCAGTACCAGGGAAAGTGGACAGCCCCAGCATTTT. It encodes CASTRESGQPQHF. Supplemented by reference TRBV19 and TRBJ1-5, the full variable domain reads DGGITQSPKYLFRKEGQNVTLSCEQNLNHDAMYWYRQDPGQGLRLIYYSQIVNDFQKGDIAEGYSVSREKKESFPLTVTSAQKNPTAFYLCASTRESGQPQHFGDGTRLSIL.

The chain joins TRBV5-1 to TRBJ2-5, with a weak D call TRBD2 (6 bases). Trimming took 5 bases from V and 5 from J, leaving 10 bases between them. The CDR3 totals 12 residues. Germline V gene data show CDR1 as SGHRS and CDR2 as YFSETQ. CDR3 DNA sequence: TGCGCCAGCAGGGGAGGCCGGGAGACCCAGTACTTC. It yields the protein CASRGGRETQYF.

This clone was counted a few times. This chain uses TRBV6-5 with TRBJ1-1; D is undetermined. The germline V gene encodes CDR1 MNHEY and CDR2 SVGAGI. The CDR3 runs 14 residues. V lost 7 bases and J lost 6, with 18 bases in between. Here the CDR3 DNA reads TGTGCCAGCACGGTGATATCTAGGATCGCTGAAGCTTTCTTT. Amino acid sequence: CASTVISRIAEAFF.

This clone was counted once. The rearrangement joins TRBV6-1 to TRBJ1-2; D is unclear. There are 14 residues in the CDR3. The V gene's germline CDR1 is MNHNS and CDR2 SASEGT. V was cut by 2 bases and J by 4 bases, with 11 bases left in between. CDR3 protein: CASSELGLGYGYTF. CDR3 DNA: TGTGCCAGCAGTGAACTCGGGTTGGGCTATGGCTACACCTTC.

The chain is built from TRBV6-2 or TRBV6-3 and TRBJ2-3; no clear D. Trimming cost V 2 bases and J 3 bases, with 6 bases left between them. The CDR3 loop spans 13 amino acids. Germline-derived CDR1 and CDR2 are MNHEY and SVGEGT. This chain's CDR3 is CASSYRETDTQYF. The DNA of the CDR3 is TGTGCCAGCAGTTACAGGGAAACAGATACGCAGTATTTT.

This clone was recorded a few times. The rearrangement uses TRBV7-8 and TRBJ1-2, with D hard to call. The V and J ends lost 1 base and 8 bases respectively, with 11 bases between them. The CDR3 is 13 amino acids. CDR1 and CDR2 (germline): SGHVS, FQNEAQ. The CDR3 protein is CASSLVRGEGYTF. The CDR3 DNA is TGTGCCAGCAGCTTAGTTCGGGGAGAAGGCTACACCTTC.

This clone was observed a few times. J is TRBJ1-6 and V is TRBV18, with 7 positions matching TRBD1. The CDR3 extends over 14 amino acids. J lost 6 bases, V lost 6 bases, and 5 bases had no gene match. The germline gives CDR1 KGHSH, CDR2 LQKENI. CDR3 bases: TGTGCCAGCTCTACGGGGACAGCTAATTCACCCCTCCACTTT. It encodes CASSTGTANSPLHF. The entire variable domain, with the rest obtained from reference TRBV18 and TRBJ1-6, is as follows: NAGVMQNPRHLVRRRGQEARLRCSPMKGHSHVYWYRQLPEEGLKFMVYLQKENIIDESGMPKERFSAEFPKEGPSILRIQQVVRGDSAAYFCASSTGTANSPLHFGNGTRLTVT.

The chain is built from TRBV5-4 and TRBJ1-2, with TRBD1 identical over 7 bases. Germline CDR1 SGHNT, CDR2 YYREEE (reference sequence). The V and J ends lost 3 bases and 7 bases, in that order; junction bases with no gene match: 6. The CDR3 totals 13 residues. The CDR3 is CASSSTDRAGYTF. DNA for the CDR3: TGTGCCAGCAGCTCAACAGACAGGGCTGGCTACACCTTC.

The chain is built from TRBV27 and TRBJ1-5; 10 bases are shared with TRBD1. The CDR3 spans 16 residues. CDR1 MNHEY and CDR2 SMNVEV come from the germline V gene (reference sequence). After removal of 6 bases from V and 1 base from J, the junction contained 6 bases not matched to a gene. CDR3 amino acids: CASRRQGASSNQPQHF. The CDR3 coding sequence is TGTGCCAGCAGGAGACAGGGGGCTTCGAGCAATCAGCCCCAGCATTTT.

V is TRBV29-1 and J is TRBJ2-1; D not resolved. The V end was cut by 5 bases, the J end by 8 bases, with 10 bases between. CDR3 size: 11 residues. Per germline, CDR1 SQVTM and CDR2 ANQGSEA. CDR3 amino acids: CSVTVGDEQFF. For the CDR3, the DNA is TGCAGCGTTACCGTTGGGGATGAGCAGTTCTTC.

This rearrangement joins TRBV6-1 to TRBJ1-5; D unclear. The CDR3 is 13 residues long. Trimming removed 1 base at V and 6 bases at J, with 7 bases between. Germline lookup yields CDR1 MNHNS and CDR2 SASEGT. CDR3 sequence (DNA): TGTGCCAGCAGTGAAGGTTTGCCTCAGCCCCAGCATTTT. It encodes CASSEGLPQPQHF.

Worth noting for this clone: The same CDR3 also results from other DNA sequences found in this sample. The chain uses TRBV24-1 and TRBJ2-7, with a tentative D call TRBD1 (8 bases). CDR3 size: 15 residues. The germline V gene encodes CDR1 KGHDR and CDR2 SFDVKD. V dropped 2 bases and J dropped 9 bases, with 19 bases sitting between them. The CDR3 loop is CATSDSGQGSGGQYF. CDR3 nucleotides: TGTGCCACCAGTGATTCCGGACAGGGTTCGGGGGGGCAGTACTTC.

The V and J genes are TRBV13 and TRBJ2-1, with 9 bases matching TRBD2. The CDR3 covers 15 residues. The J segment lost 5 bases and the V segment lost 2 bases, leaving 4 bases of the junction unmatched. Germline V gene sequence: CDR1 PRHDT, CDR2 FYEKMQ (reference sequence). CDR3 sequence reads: CASSLRLAENNEQFF. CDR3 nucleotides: TGTGCCAGCAGCTTACGACTAGCGGAAAACAATGAGCAGTTCTTC. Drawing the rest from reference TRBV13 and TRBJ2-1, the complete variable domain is AAGVIQSPRHLIKEKRETATLKCYPIPRHDTVYWYQQGPGQDPQFLISFYEKMQSDKGSIPDRFSAQQFSDYHSELNMSSLELGDSALYFCASSLRLAENNEQFFGPGTRLTVL.

CDR3: CATSDVRNPYGYTF. In DNA, the CDR3 is TGTGCCACCAGTGATGTTAGAAACCCCTATGGCTACACCTTC. The chain is built from TRBV24-1 and TRBJ1-2; D is undetermined. Germline loops: CDR1 KGHDR, CDR2 SFDVKD. V lost 3 bases, J lost 4 bases, and 11 bases lay in between. The CDR3 contains 14 residues.

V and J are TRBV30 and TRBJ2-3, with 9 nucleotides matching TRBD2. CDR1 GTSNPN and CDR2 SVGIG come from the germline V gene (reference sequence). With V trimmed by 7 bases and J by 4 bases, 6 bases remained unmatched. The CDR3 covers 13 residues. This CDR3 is CASASGVSDTQYF. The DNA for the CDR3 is TGTGCCTCGGCTAGCGGGGTGTCAGATACGCAGTATTTT.

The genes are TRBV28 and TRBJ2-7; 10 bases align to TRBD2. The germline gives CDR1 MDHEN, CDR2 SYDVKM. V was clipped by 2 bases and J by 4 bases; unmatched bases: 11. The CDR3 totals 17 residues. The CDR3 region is CASSLVLAGDLRYEQYF. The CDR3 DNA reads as TGTGCCAGCAGTTTAGTCCTAGCGGGAGATTTAAGGTACGAGCAGTACTTC.

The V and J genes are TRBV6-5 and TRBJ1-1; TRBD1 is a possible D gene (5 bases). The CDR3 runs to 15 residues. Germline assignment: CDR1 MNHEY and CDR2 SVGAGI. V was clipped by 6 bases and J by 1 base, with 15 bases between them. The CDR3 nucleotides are TGTGCCAGCAGCCGGAGCGGGACGGCGAACACTGAAGCTTTCTTT. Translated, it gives CASSRSGTANTEAFF.

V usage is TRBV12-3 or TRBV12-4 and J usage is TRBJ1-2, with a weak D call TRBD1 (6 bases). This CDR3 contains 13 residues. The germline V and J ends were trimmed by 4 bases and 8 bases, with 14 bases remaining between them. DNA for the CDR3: TGTGCCAGCAGTTATACAGGGTTGAGCGGCTACACCTTC. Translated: CASSYTGLSGYTF.

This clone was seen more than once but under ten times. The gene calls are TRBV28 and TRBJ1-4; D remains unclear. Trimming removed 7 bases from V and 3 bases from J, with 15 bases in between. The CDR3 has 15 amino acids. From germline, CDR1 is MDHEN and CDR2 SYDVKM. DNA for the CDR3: TGTGCCAGCACTCCCTCGGCTGTCCCTAATGAAAAACTGTTTTTT. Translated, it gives CASTPSAVPNEKLFF.